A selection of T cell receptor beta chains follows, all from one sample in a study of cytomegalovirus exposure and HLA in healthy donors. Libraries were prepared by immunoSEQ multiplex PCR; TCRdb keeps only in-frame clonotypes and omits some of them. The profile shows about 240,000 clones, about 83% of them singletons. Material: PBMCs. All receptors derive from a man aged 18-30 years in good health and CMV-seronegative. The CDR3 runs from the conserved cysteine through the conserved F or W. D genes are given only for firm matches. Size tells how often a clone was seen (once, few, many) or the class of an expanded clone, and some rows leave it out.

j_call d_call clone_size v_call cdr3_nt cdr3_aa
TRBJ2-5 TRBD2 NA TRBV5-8 TGTGCCAGCAGCTTGTCCCTAGCGGAGGAGACCCAGTACTTC CASSLSLAEETQYF
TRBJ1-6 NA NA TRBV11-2 TGTGCCAGCAGCCCAGGGGTAGGGTCACCCCTCCACTTT CASSPGVGSPLHF
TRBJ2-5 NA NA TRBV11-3 TGTGCCAGCAGCCTGGGCCCAAGGGAGACCCAGTACTTC CASSLGPRETQYF
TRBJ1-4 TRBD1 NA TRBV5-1 TGCGCCAGCAGCCTACGGACAGGGGAGAATGAAAAACTGTTTTTT CASSLRTGENEKLFF
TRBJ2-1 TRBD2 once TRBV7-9 TGTGCCAGCAGCTTAACTAGCGGGAGTAATGAGCAGTTCTTC CASSLTSGSNEQFF
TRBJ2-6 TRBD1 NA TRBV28 TGTGCCAGCAGACGCGACAGGGTCGGGGCCAACGTCCTGACTTTC CASRRDRVGANVLTF
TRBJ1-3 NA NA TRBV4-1 TGCGCCAGCAGCCAAGATTTCGTCTCTGGAAACACCATATATTTT CASSQDFVSGNTIYF
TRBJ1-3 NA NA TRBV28 TGTGCCAGCAGTTTGGGGGGTAGCTCTGGAAACACCATATATTTT CASSLGGSSGNTIYF
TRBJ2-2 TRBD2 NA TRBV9 TGTGCCAGCAGCGTAGCGGGAGGGCCTCTAGGGGAGCTGTTTTTT CASSVAGGPLGELFF
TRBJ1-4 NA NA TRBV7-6 TGTGCCAGCAGCCCAGACGCCAGGGGTACTAATGAAAAACTGTTTTTT CASSPDARGTNEKLFF
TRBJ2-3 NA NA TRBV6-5 TGTGCCAGCAGTTACAGAAGCGGCCACACAGATACGCAGTATTTT CASSYRSGHTDTQYF
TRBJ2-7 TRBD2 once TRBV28 TGTGCCAGCACCCCGATAGCGGGAGTGATCGAGCAGTACTTC CASTPIAGVIEQYF
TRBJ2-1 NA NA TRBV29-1 TGCAGCGTTGGAGGGTCCATAAGGCAGTTCTTC CSVGGSIRQFF
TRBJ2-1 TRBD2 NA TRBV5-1 TGCGCCAGCAGCTTGGTAGGGAGCCGAGGGACTAGCGGGACGATAAACAATGAGCAGTTCTTC CASSLVGSRGTSGTINNEQFF
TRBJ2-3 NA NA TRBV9 TGTGCCAGCAGCGTAGCTCTGAGCACAGATACGCAGTATTTT CASSVALSTDTQYF
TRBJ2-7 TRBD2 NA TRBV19 TGTGCCAGTAGTCCCTACACCTCGGGGGGATACGAGCAGTACTTC CASSPYTSGGYEQYF
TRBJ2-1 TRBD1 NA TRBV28 TGTGCCAGCAGTGTGACAGGGGGCTACAATGAGCAGTTCTTC CASSVTGGYNEQFF
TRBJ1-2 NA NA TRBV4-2 TGTGCCAGCAGCCACGGACAGAGTTTGGGCTACACCTTC CASSHGQSLGYTF
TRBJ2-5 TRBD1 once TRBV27 TGTGCCAGCAGCATAGACAGGGATAGAAAGACCCAGTACTTC CASSIDRDRKTQYF
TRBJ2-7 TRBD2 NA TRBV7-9 TGTGCCAGCAGCTTAACGGGACTAGCTGGGTACGAGCAGTACTTC CASSLTGLAGYEQYF
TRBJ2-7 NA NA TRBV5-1 TGCGCCAGCAGCTTTTCAACAGGGACCTACGAGCAGTACTTC CASSFSTGTYEQYF
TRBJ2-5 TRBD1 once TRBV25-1 TGTGCCAGCAGTGATCCGGGACAGGGGGCTCAGACCCAGTACTTC CASSDPGQGAQTQYF
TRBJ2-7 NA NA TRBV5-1 TGCGCCAGCAGCGAGACAGACGAGCAGTACTTC CASSETDEQYF
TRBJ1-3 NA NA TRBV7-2 TGTGCCAGCAGCTTAGTTCAGGGTTCAGGAAACACCATATATTTT CASSLVQGSGNTIYF
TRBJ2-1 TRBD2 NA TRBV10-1 TGCGCCAGCAGTGAGATGTCTACGGGGGGTCTTGAGCAGTTCTTC CASSEMSTGGLEQFF
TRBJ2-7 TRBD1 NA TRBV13 TGTGCCAGCAGCTCTTATTGGGACAGGGGAGGGCAGTACTTC CASSSYWDRGGQYF
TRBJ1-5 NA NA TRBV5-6 TGTGCCAGCAGCTTGGGGGCGTGGCCCCAGCATTTT CASSLGAWPQHF
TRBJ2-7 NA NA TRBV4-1 TGCGCCAGTAAACAGGACCAGGGGGGCTACGAGCAGTACTTC CASKQDQGGYEQYF
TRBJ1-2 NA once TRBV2 TGTGCAAGCTACGGGGGATCCGGTGGCTACACCTTC CASYGGSGGYTF
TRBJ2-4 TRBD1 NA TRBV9 TGTGCCAGCAGCGTAGGGGGACAGGGGCAAAACATTCAGTACTTC CASSVGGQGQNIQYF
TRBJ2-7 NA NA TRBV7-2 TGTGCCAGCAGCACGACAGCCCGTAGGGACGAGCAGTACTTC CASSTTARRDEQYF
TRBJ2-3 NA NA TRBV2 TGTGCCAGCAGTGAATTGGAGGGTGCAGATACGCAGTATTTT CASSELEGADTQYF
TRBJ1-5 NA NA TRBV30 TGTGCCTGGAACAGGGCCCCAGGGCAGCCCCAGCATTTT CAWNRAPGQPQHF
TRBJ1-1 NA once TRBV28 TGTGCCAGCAGTTTATTGCAGGCTGAAGCTTTCTTT CASSLLQAEAFF
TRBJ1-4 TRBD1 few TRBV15 TGTGCCACCAGCAGAGTTGGGACAGGGAATGAAAAACTGTTTTTT CATSRVGTGNEKLFF
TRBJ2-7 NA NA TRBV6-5 TGTGCCAGCAGTTACCGGGTAACCTCCTACGAGCAGTACTTC CASSYRVTSYEQYF
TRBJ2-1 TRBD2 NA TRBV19 TGTGCCAGTATGGCGGGAGGGCCCAATGAGCAGTTCTTC CASMAGGPNEQFF
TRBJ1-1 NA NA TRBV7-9 TGTGCCAGCAGGATCTGGAGGGACACTGAAGCTTTCTTT CASRIWRDTEAFF
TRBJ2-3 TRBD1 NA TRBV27 TGTGCCAGCAGTTTATACAGGGGAGCAGCAGATACGCAGTATTTT CASSLYRGAADTQYF
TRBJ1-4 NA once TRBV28 TGTGCCAGCAGCCTCCCAGGGAGGGCTGAAAAACTGTTTTTT CASSLPGRAEKLFF
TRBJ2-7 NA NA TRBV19 TGTGCCAGTAGTGGGTATATGGGGCGGTCCTACGAGCAGTACTTC CASSGYMGRSYEQYF
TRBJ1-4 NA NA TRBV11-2 TGTGCCAGCAGCTTAGAGTTGTCGGGGGGCTTGGGAGAAAAACTGTTTTTT CASSLELSGGLGEKLFF